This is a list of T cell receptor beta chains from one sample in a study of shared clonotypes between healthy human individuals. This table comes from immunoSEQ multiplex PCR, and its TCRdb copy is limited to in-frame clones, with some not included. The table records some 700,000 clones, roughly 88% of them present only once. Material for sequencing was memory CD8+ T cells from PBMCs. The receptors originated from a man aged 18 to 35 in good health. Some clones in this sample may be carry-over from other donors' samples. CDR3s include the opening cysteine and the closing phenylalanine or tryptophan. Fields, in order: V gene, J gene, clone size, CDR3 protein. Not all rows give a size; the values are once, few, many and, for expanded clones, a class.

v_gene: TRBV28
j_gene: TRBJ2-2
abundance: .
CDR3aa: CASTSPVGDTGELFF

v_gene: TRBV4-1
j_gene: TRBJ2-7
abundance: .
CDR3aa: CASSQGPRSQSEQYF

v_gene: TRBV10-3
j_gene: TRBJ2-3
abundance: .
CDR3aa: CAIRDTGGRTDTQYF

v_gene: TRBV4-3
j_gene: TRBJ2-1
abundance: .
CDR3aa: CAGSQGLADYNEQFF

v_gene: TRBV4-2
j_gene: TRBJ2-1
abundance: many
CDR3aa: CASSTRLAGNNEQFF

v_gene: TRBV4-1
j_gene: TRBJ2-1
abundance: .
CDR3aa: CASSHLAGLDEQFF

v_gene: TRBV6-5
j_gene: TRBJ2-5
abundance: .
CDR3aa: CASSYEGETQYF

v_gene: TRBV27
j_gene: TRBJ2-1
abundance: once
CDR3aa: CASSSSGLLAGNEQFF

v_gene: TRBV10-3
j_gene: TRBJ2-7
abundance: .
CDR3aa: CAISESAGGRTYEQYF

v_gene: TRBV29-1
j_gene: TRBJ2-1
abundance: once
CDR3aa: CSVGLANDNEQFF

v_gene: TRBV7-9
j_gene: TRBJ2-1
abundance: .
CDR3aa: CASSPTGFEQFF

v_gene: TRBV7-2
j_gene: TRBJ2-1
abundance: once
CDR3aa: CASSPRPGGSSYNEQFF

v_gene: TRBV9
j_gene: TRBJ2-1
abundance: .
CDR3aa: CASSEGGRAFSGSYNEQFF

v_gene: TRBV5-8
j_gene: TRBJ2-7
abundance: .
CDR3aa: CASSLDWGTGVPEQYF

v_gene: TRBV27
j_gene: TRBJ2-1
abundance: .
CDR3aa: CASRDRGIDEQFF

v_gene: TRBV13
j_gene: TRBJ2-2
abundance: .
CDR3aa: CASSHTLGLGVTGELFF

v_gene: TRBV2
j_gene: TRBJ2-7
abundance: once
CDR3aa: CASSEDRLNYEQYF

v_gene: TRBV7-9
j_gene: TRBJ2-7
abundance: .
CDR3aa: CASSPPGREPYEQYF

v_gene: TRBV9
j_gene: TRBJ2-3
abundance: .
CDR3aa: CASSAIAGTSGRLIGDTQYF

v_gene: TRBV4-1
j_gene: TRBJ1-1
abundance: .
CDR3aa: CASSQAGGGMNTEAFF